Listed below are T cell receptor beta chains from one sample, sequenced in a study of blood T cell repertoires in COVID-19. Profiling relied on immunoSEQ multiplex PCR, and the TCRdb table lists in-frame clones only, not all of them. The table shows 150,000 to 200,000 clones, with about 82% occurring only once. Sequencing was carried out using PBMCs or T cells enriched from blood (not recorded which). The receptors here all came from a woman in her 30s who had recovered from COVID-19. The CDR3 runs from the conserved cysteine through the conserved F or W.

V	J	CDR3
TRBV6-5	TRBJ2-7	CASSPTGGHGEQYF
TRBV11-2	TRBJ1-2	CASSLGQGHYGYTF
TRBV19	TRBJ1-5	CASSFSDQPQHF
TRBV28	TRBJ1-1	CASSLEAEPEAFF
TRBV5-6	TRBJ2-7	CASSLGVRSSYEQYF
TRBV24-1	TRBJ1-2	CATSGDRDYGYTF
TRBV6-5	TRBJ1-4	CASSYSTDISPGKLFF
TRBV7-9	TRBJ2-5	CASSSEQAPVGTQYF
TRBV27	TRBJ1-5	CASSAGDSNQPQHF
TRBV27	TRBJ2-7	CASSLRGDRGYEQYF
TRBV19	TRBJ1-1	CASSIVRSTEAFF
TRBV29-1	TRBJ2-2	CSVERADTGELFF
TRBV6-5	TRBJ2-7	CASSSSEGYEQYF
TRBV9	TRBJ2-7	CASSGGLAGDLSNEQYF
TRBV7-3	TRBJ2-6	CASSSRSGGANVLTF
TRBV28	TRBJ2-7	CASGGGTSLYEQYF